The 2 T cell receptor beta chains below all came from one sample that was sequenced in a study of T cells after somatic rescue of genetic block. TCRdb's table, derived via immunoSEQ multiplex PCR, lists solely in-frame clones and lacks some. The sample includes approximately 58,000 clones, roughly 96% of them seen just once. Sequencing used peripheral blood mononuclear cells (PBMCs). These receptor sequences come from a child younger than two.

The chain couples TRBV5-1 to TRBJ2-3; 9 nucleotides align to TRBD2. Germline trimming cut 0 bases from V and 0 bases from J; bases unmatched to any gene: 2. There are 16 residues in the CDR3. The germline gives CDR1 SGHRS, CDR2 YFSETQ. In nucleotides, the CDR3 is TGCGCCAGCAGCTTGGGAGCGGGAGGAAGCACAGATACGCAGTATTTT. Amino acids: CASSLGAGGSTDTQYF.

The sample holds one count of this clone. This chain links TRBV5-1 with TRBJ1-2; D is possibly TRBD1 (5 bases). Trimming took 2 bases from V and 8 from J, leaving 13 bases between them. The CDR3 extends over 13 amino acids. Germline assignment: CDR1 SGHRS and CDR2 YFSETQ. CDR3 coding DNA: TGCGCCAGCAGCTTTGGGGGAGAGGGAGGCTACACCTTC. Translated, it gives CASSFGGEGGYTF.